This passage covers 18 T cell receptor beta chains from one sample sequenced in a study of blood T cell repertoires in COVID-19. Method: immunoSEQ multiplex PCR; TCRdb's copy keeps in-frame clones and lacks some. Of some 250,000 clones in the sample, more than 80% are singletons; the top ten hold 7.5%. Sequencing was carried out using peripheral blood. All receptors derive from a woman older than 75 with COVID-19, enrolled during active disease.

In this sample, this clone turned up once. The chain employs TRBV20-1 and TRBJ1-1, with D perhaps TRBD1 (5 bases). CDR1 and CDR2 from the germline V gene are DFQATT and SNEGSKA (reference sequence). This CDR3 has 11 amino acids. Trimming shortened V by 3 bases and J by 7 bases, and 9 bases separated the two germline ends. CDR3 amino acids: CSASWQGEAFF. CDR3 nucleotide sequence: TGCAGTGCTAGTTGGCAGGGTGAAGCTTTCTTT.

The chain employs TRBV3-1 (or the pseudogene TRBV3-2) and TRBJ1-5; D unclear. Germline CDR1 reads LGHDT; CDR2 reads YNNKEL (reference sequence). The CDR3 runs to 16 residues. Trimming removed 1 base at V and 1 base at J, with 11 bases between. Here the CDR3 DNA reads TGTGCCAGCAGCCAAGGCGGAGGCTACAGCAATCAGCCCCAGCATTTT. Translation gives CASSQGGGYSNQPQHF.

CDR3 sequence reads: CATSRGQAPSGANVLTF. DNA for the CDR3: TGTGCCACCAGCAGAGGACAGGCTCCCTCTGGGGCCAACGTCCTGACTTTC. The chain recombines TRBV15 with TRBJ2-6, with D perhaps TRBD1 (6 bases). The CDR3 contains 17 residues. V was pared by 1 base and J by 0 bases, with 10 bases between. Germline-derived CDR1 and CDR2 are LNHNV and YYDKDF (reference sequence). The complete variable domain, with remaining parts taken from reference TRBV15 and TRBJ2-6, reads DAMVIQNPRYQVTQFGKPVTLSCSQTLNHNVMYWYQQKSSQAPKLLFHYYDKDFNNEADTPDNFQSRRPNTSFCFLDIRSPGLGDTAMYLCATSRGQAPSGANVLTFGAGSRLTVL.

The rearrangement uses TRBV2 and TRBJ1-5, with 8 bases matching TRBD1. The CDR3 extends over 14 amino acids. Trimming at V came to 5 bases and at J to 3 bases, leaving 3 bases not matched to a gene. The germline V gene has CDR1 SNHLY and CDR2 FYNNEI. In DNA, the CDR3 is TGTGCCAGCAGTTCGGACAGGGTCAATCAGCCCCAGCATTTT. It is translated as CASSSDRVNQPQHF.

CDR3 DNA sequence: TGTGCCAGCAGTGACTCGGTTACGTTGAGAATAGGCGGGGGAGGGGACGAGCAGTACTTC. It specifies CASSDSVTLRIGGGGDEQYF. This chain uses TRBV6-4 with TRBJ2-7; 7 bases fit TRBD2. The CDR3 loop spans 20 amino acids. V was pared by 0 bases and J by 5 bases, with 22 bases of the junction left unmatched. Germline CDR1 MRHNA, CDR2 SNTAGT.

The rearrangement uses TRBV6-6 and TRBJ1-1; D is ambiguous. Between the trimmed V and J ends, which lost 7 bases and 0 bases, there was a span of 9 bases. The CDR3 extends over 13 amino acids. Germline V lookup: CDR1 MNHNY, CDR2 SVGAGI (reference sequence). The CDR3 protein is CASILAVNTEAFF. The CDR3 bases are TGTGCCAGCATCTTAGCAGTGAACACTGAAGCTTTCTTT.

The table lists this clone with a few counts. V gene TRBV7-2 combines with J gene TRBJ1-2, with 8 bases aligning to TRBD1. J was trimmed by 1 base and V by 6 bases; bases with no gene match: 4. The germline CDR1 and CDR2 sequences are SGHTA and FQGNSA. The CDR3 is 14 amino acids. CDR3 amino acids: CASSPGGVNYGYTF. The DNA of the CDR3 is TGTGCCAGCAGTCCAGGGGGCGTTAACTATGGCTACACCTTC.

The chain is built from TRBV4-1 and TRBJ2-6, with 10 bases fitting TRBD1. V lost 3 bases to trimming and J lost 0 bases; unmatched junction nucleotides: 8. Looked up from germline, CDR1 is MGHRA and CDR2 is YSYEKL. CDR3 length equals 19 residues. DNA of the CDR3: TGCGCCAGCAGCCACCGACCGGGACAGGGGACCTCTGGGGCCAACGTCCTGACTTTC. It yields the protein CASSHRPGQGTSGANVLTF.

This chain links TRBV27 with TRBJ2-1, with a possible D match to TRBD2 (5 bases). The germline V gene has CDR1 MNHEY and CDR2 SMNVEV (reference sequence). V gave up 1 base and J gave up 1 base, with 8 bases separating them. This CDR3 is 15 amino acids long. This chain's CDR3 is CASSLWRTSYNEQFF. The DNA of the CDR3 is TGTGCCAGCAGTTTATGGCGGACTTCCTACAATGAGCAGTTCTTC.

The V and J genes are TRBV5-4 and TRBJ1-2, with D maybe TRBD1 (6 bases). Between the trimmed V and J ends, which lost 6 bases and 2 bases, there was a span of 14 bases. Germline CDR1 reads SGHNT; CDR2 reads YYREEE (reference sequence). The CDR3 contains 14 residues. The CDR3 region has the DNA TGTGCCAGCACCCGAGGGGGGGGGAACTATGGCTACACCTTC. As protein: CASTRGGGNYGYTF.

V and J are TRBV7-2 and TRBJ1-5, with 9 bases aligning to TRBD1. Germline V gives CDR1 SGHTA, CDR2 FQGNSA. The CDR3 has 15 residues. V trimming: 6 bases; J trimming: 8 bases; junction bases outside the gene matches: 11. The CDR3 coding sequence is TGTGCCAGCAGTCCCGGGACAGGGTTTCCCAAGCCCCAGCATTTT. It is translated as CASSPGTGFPKPQHF.

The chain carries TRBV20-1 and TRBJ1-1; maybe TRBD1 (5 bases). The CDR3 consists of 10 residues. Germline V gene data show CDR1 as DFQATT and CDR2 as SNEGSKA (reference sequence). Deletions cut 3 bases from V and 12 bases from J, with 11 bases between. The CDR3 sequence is CSASGRGTFF. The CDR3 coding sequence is TGCAGTGCTAGTGGAAGGGGAACTTTCTTT.

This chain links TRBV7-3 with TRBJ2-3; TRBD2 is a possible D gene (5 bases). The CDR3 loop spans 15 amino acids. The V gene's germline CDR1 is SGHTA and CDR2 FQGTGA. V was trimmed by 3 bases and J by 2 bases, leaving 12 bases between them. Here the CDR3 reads CASSFITGNTDTQYF. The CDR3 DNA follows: TGTGCCAGCAGCTTTATTACCGGGAACACAGATACGCAGTATTTT. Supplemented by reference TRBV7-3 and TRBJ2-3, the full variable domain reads GAGVSQTPSNKVTEKGKYVELRCDPISGHTALYWYRQSLGQGPEFLIYFQGTGAADDSGLPNDRFFAVRPEGSVSTLKIQRTERGDSAVYLCASSFITGNTDTQYFGPGTRLTVL.

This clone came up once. In nucleotides, the CDR3 is TGTGCCAGCAGCTTGGGCGGGACAGGGGGCAGAAATCAGCCCCAGCATTTT. Its translation: CASSLGGTGGRNQPQHF. J is TRBJ1-5 and V is TRBV5-5; TRBD1 matches at 12 bases. There are 17 residues in the CDR3. CDR1 and CDR2 (germline): SGHKS, YYEKEE (reference sequence). Trimming took 0 bases from V and 4 from J; bases not matched to a gene: 5.

Written as DNA, the CDR3 is TGTGCCACCAGTCGGAGGGGGCTGGGCACCGGGGAGCTGTTTTTT. Amino acid sequence: CATSRRGLGTGELFF. The chain carries TRBV24-1 and TRBJ2-2; D is perhaps TRBD1 (7 bases). The length of the CDR3 is 15 residues. CDR1 is KGHDR, CDR2 SFDVKD, per germline. V was shortened by 6 bases and J by 4 bases, with 14 bases between the two germline ends.

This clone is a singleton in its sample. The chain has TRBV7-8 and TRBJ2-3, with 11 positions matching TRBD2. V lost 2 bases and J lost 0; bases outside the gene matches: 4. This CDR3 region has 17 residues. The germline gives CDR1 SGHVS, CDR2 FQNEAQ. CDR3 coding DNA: TGTGCCAGCAGCTTAATGGGACTAGCGGCCAGCACAGATACGCAGTATTTT. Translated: CASSLMGLAASTDTQYF.

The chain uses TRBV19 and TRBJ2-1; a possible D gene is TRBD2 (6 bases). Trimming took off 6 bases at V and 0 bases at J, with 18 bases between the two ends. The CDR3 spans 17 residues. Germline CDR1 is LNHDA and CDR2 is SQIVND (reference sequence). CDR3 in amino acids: CASSAGPPSSSYNEQFF. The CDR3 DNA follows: TGTGCCAGTAGCGCGGGGCCACCTTCCTCCTCCTACAATGAGCAGTTCTTC.

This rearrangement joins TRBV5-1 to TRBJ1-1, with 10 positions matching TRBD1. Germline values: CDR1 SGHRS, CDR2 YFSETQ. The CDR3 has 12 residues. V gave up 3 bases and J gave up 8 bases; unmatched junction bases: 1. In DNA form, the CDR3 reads TGCGCCAGCAGCTGGGGACAGGGGGAAGCTTTCTTT. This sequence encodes CASSWGQGEAFF.